One and the same sample provided the 13 T cell receptor beta chains below, sequenced in a study of metastatic and nonmetastatic thyroid tumors. Ahead of thyroid surgery, no patient had received treatment of any kind. TCRdb ran MiXCR on the PCR reads. In the table there are about 23,000 clones, 14% to 15% of which are singletons. Sequenced sample: tumor tissue. The origin of the receptors is a female donor with papillary thyroid cancer or a benign thyroid nodule (not recorded which). Some clones in this sample may be carry-over from other donors' samples.

This clone was observed many times. The rearrangement joins TRBV14 to TRBJ1-2; D not resolved. Per germline, CDR1 SGHDN and CDR2 FVKESK. Trimming removed 1 base from V and 0 bases from J, with 9 bases in between. This CDR3 region has 15 residues. DNA for the CDR3: TGTGCCAGCAGCCAAGGGGGTAGAGCTAACTATGGCTACACCTTC. This gives the protein CASSQGGRANYGYTF.

The sample holds many counts of this clone. V and J are TRBV29-1 and TRBJ2-5; D not resolved. Trimming shortened V by 6 bases and J by 0 bases, and 11 bases separated the two germline ends. The CDR3 loop spans 13 amino acids. Germline CDR1 and CDR2: SQVTM and ANQGSEA. CDR3: CSVLLQNQETQYF. In nucleotides, the CDR3 is TGCAGCGTGCTACTCCAGAACCAAGAGACCCAGTACTTC.

There are many counts of this clone. The chain is built from TRBV12-3 or TRBV12-4 and TRBJ1-2; no definite D call. The ends were cut back, 6 bases at V and 7 bases at J, with 18 bases in the middle. This CDR3 has 14 amino acids. Written as DNA, the CDR3 is TGTGCCAGCAGCCGGATCCAGGAATCTTTTGGCTACACCTTC. It specifies CASSRIQESFGYTF.

At least ten counts were recorded for this clone. The rearrangement joins TRBV5-4 to TRBJ2-5; D unresolved. CDR1 and CDR2 (germline): SGHNT, YYREEE (reference sequence). Trimming stripped 4 bases from V and 3 bases from J, with 13 bases between. The CDR3 extends over 14 amino acids. The CDR3: CASSLASVEETQYF. For the CDR3, the DNA is TGTGCCAGCAGCCTGGCAAGTGTCGAAGAGACCCAGTACTTC.

This clone was found many times. A much larger clone is a single base away; this may be a read error. This sample includes further DNA sequences coding for the same CDR3. For the CDR3, the DNA is TGCGCCAGTTTGGGATGGGGGAATACTGAAGCTTTCTTT. Translation: CASLGWGNTEAFF. This sequence joins TRBV4-1 and TRBJ1-1; the D gene is possibly TRBD1 (5 bases). The CDR3 totals 13 residues. Trimming left V 9 bases short and J 5 bases short, with 16 bases between. Germline-derived CDR1 and CDR2 are MGHRA and YSYEKL.

This clone was observed a handful of times. The junction and the germline gene differ at one end; a read error may be behind it. The V and J genes are TRBV5-6 and TRBJ1-4, with TRBD1 matching 8 bases. The V gene's germline CDR1 is SGHDT and CDR2 YYEEEE. This CDR3 region has 15 residues. The CDR3 reads CASSLRAGGREKLLF. The DNA of the CDR3 is TGTGCCAGCAGCTTGAGGGCAGGGGGCCGTGAAAAACTGCTTTTT.

In this sample, this clone turned up a few times. V and J are TRBV6-4 and TRBJ2-7, with 8 bases identical to TRBD2. Trimming removed 4 bases from V and 7 bases from J; junction bases left unmatched: 12. Germline CDR1 reads MRHNA; CDR2 reads SNTAGT. The CDR3 spans 15 residues. CDR3 amino acids: CASSVKPGGGDEQYF. In nucleotides, the CDR3 is TGTGCCAGCAGTGTTAAACCCGGGGGGGGTGATGAGCAGTACTTC.

This clone came up many times. The chain has TRBV30 and TRBJ1-3; unclear D gene. V lost 3 bases and J lost 4, with 19 bases in between. Germline V gives CDR1 GTSNPN, CDR2 SVGIG (reference sequence). The CDR3 contains 16 residues. The CDR3 loop reads CAWRAGVASWGNTIYF. The CDR3 DNA follows: TGTGCCTGGAGGGCAGGCGTCGCCTCATGGGGAAACACCATATATTTT.

This clone was seen more than once but under ten times. The rearrangement links TRBV6-1 to TRBJ1-2, with 8 positions matching TRBD1. This CDR3 contains 16 residues. With 4 bases clipped from V and 7 bases from J, the junction kept 14 bases outside the gene matches. The germline gives CDR1 MNHNS, CDR2 SASEGT. The CDR3 bases are TGTGCCAGCAGTGTACCCGGGACAGGTTGGTCTCTTGGCTACACCTTC. This sequence encodes CASSVPGTGWSLGYTF.

This clone has ten or more counts. CDR3 loop: CASSFTSSMAGELFF. CDR3 in DNA: TGCGCCAGCAGCTTCACATCGTCGATGGCCGGGGAGCTGTTTTTT. J is TRBJ2-2 and V is TRBV5-1; no clear D. V was clipped by 2 bases and J by 6 bases, with 14 bases between them. This CDR3 is built from 15 residues. Germline CDR1 SGHRS, CDR2 YFSETQ.

This sequence joins TRBV6-1 and TRBJ2-7; D is perhaps TRBD2 (6 bases). V lost 8 bases, J lost 0 bases, and 17 bases lay in between. The CDR3 contains 15 residues. Germline CDR1 reads MNHNS; CDR2 reads SASEGT. CDR3 sequence reads: CASGQGGLSSYEQYF. Here the CDR3 DNA reads TGTGCCAGCGGACAAGGAGGGCTCTCCTCCTACGAGCAGTACTTC.

In its sample, this clone was seen many times. The rearrangement joins TRBV6-1 to TRBJ2-3; TRBD2 matches at 8 bases. This CDR3 region has 14 residues. From germline, CDR1 is MNHNS and CDR2 SASEGT. The J segment lost 0 bases and the V segment lost 7 bases, leaving 3 bases of the junction unmatched. The CDR3 sequence: CASKSSGSTDTQYF. CDR3 DNA sequence: TGTGCCAGCAAATCTAGCGGGAGCACAGATACGCAGTATTTT.

With regard to this clone: A much bigger clone sits one base away, suggesting this may be a read error. The same CDR3 can be traced to other DNA sequences in this sample. The chain has TRBV4-1 and TRBJ2-7; D is tentatively TRBD1 or TRBD2 (5 bases each). The CDR3 has 20 residues. Germline CDR1 MGHRA, CDR2 YSYEKL. V dropped 0 bases and J dropped 0 bases, with 24 bases sitting between them. This CDR3 is CASSQDEIPGASPFSYEQYF. The CDR3 coding sequence is TGCGCCAGCAGCCAAGATGAAATTCCCGGGGCTAGCCCGTTCTCCTACGAGCAGTACTTC.